This T cell receptor (beta chain) was sequenced in a study of post-analysis software for immune sequencing data. Study information: As for disease course, relapsing-remitting, secondary progressive and progressive-relapsing multiple sclerosis were all included.

Findings and limits, study-wide: When patients were compared with controls, 4 or 5 TRBV segments were more frequent, TRBV5-6, TRBV5-1 and TRBV20-1 among them. Controls had significantly higher normalized Chao1 diversity than multiple sclerosis patients. Same-batch preparations were strongly co-clustered by F measure.

Germline CDR1 reads MNHEY; CDR2 reads SVGAGI. The CDR3 runs 14 residues. Remarks on this clonotype: Its antigen is still unknown. One end of the junction is discordant with germline, which a read error may explain.

Unique molecular identifiers were carried by the TCR beta cDNA libraries. Some 500,000 cDNA molecules were obtained per 1 to 10 million input T cells. TCRdb re-derived calls from the PCR reads in MiXCR, one entry per CDR3 protein. The data contain about 820,000 distinct CDR3 sequences, roughly half of them singletons. The source of this sequence is a girl between 5 and 17 years old with multiple sclerosis. The specimen was blood. The chain recombines TRBV6-5 with TRBJ1-1; D uncertain. CDR3 loop: CASRYGRENTEAFF. The CDR3 nucleotides are TGTGCCAGCAGATATGGACGGGAGAACACTGAGGCTTTCTTT.